The clone carrying this TCR beta chain was seen a single time. Other DNA variants within this sample encode the same CDR3. These data come from a study of blood T cell repertoires in COVID-19. The CDR3 consists of 14 residues. Trimming pared 0 bases from V and 1 base from J, leaving 6 bases between. Germline V gene data show CDR1 as KGHSH and CDR2 as LQKENI. Data came from immunoSEQ multiplex PCR; TCRdb stores just in-frame clones and leaves some out. The repertoire has about 130,000 clones, 87% of them found once; the top ten carry about 2.5%. The specimen was peripheral blood. The chain links TRBV18 to TRBJ1-1; D remains ambiguous. This clonotype originated in a man aged 45-60 years with active COVID-19. CDR3 nucleotides: TGTGCCAGCTCACCACCGTCCGGGAACACTGAAGCTTTCTTT. Translation: CASSPPSGNTEAFF.